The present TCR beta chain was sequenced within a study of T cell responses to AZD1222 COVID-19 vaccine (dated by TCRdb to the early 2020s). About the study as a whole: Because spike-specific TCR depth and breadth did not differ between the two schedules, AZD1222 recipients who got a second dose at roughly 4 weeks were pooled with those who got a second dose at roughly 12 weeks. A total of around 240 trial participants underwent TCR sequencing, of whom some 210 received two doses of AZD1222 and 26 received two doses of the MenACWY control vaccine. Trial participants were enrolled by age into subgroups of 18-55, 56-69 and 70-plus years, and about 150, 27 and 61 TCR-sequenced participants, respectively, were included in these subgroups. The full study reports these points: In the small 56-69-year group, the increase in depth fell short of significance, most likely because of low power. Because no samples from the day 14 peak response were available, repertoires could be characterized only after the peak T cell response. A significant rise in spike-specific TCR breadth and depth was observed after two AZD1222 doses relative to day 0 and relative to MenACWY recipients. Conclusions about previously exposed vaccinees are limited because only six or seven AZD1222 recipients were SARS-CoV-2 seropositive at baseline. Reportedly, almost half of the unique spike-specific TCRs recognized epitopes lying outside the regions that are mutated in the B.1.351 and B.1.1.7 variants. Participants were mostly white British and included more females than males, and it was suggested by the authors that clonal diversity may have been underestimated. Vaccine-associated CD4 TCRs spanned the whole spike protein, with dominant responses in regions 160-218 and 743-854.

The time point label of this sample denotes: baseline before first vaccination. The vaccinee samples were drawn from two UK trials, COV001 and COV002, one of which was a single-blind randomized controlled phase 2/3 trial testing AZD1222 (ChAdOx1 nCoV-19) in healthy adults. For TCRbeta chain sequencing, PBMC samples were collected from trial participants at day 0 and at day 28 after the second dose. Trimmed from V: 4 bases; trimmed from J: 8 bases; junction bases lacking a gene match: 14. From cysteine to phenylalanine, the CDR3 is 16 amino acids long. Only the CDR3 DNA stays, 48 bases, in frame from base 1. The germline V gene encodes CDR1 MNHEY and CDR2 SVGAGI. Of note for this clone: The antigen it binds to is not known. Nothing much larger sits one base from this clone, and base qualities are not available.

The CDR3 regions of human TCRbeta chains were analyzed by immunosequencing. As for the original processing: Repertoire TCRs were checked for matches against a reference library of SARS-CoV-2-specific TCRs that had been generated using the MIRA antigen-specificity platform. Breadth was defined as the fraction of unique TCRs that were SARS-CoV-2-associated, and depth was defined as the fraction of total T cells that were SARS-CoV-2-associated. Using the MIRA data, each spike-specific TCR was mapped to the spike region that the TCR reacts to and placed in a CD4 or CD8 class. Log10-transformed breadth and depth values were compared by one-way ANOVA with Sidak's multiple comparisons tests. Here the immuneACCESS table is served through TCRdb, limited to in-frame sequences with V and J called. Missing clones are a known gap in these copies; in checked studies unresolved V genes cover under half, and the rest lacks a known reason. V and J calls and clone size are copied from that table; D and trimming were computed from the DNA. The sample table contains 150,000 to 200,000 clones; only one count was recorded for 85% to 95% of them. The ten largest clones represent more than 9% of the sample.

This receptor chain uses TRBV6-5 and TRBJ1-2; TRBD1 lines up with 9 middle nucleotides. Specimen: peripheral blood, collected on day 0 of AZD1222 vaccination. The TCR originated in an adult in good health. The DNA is TGTGCCAGCAGTTCCCCCCCGGTACAGGGGGCAGGGGGCTACACCTTC. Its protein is CASSSPPVQGAGGYTF.